This T cell receptor beta chain was identified during a study of T cells in localized non-small cell lung cancer. The study's findings and limits: Maximal T cell clonality occurred in uninvolved adjacent lung, with tumor ranking below it. Longer overall survival associated with higher blood T cell density; shorter survival with higher adjacent-lung clonality. Adjacent lung had a median around 60 of the 100 largest tumor clones. Sequencing covered just one tumor region, so heterogeneity cannot be ruled out.

Some clones are missing from TCRdb's copy, which holds only in-frame ones; the method was immunoSEQ multiplex PCR. The sample lists approximately 47,000 clones, 85% to 90% seen once, with 2.5% in the top ten. V gave up 5 bases and J gave up 0 bases, with 13 bases separating them. This CDR3 has 15 amino acids. Looked up from germline, CDR1 is LNHDA and CDR2 is SQIVND (reference sequence). A word on this clone: Antigen unknown.

The receptor was isolated from a man aged 40 to 70 with stage II lung adenocarcinoma. Source: PBMCs, taken before any cancer treatment. The chain has TRBV19 and TRBJ1-2, with unresolved D. The CDR3 loop reads CASSVTMATNYGYTF. The CDR3 region has the DNA TGTGCCAGTAGTGTCACAATGGCGACTAACTATGGCTACACCTTC.